This T cell receptor (beta chain) was profiled in a study of T cells in Graves' hyperthyroidism and ophthalmopathy. Overall study context: The initial diagnosis was the point when peripheral blood was collected, ahead of any treatment.

Authors of the study amplified TCR beta CDR3 regions from RNA transcripts. With the HTBI primer set, the TCR CDR3 went through a first round of RT-PCR. A single record per CDR3 protein comes from TCRdb applying MiXCR to the multiplex PCR reads. Among under 400,000 distinct CDR3 sequences listed, 25% were seen once. Uncontrolled infection, other autoimmune disease, pregnancy or lactation led to exclusion. The study based diagnoses on clinical symptoms, serum thyroxine and TRAb, thyroid ultrasound and orbital computed tomography. This clonotype was recorded many times. Trimming pared 4 bases from V and 5 bases from J, leaving 10 bases between. Germline CDR1 is SGHRS and CDR2 is YFSETQ. The CDR3 runs to 13 residues.

Sequencing was done on a sample of blood. The chain combines TRBV5-1 with TRBJ2-1; D remains ambiguous. The source is a man aged 45 to 65 with Graves' hyperthyroidism. The CDR3, as DNA: TGCGCCAGCAGCCCCCCCAGGCACAATGAGCAGTTCTTC. Protein: CASSPPRHNEQFF.